This TCR beta chain was captured by sequencing in a study of blood T cell repertoires in COVID-19. Patients at the Seattle site were enrolled during active infection and followed longitudinally. In the original analysis: The authors estimated nucleated cell counts from reference gene primer amplification. Generated by immunoSEQ multiplex PCR, the TCRdb table keeps only in-frame clones and is missing some. V, J and clone size are those of that table, while D and trimming were read from the DNA. This sample has some 140,000 clones, with 70% to 85% found just once. V was trimmed by 4 bases and J by 8 bases, leaving 21 bases between them. The CDR3 spans 16 residues. The germline V gene has CDR1 MNHEY and CDR2 SVGAGI.

The TCR comes from a man between 60 and 75 years old with COVID-19, enrolled during active disease. Sequenced: peripheral blood. The chain is built from TRBV6-5 and TRBJ2-4, with a possible D match to TRBD1 (5 bases). The CDR3 DNA sequence: TGTGCCAGCAGTTCGAGAAGGGGCTTGAGTCTCGACATTCAGTACTTC. Translation gives CASSSRRGLSLDIQYF.